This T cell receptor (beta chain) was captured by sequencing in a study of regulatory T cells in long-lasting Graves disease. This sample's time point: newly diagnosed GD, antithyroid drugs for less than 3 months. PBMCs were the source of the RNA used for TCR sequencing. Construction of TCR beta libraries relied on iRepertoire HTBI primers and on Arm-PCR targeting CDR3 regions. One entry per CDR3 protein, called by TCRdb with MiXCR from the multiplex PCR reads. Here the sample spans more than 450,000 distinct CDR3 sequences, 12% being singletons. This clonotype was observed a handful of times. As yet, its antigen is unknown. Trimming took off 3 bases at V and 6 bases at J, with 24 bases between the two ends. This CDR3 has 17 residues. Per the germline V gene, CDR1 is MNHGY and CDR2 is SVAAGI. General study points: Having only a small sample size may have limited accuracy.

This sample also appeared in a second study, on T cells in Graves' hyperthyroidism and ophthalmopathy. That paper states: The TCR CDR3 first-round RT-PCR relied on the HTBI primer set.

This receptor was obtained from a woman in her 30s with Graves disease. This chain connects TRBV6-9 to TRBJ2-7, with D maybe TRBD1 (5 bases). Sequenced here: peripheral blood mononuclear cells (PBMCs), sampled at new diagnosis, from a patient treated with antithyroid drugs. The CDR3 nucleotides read TGTGCCAGCAGTTACTCAACAGGACGGGCCTCTATTGGCGAGCAGTACTTC. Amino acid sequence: CASSYSTGRASIGEQYF.